This entry concerns a single T cell receptor (beta chain). What it binds is not known. The data derive from a study of identical twins. Whole-study findings and limits: Invariant MAIT and iNKT cells could partly confound zero-insertion analyses. Twin pairs' shared out-of-frame alpha sequences were enriched in low generation probability.

V gave up 2 bases and J gave up 3 bases, with 16 bases separating them. The CDR3 is 16 residues long. Germline V gene lookup returns CDR1 SGHVS and CDR2 FQNEAQ. TCRdb processed the 5' RACE reads anew with MiXCR; each CDR3 protein has one entry. The table includes a few hundred thousand distinct CDR3 sequences, about 13% detected once. The sample was also reused in another study, on yellow fever vaccine responses in identical twins.

Sequenced: CD4+ T cells sorted from blood. The V and J genes are TRBV7-8 and TRBJ2-5, with D perhaps matching TRBD1 (6 bases). This receptor was taken from a woman in her late teens or twenties in good health. In DNA, the CDR3 is TGTGCCAGCAGCTTAAACGCCGGGACATCTAAAGAGACCCAGTACTTC. Translated, it gives CASSLNAGTSKETQYF.